Listed below are T cell receptor beta chains from one sample, sequenced in a study of PD-L1 blockade in urothelial cancer. The assay was immunoSEQ multiplex PCR, and TCRdb's table has in-frame clones only and misses some. This sample has some 50,000 clones, with approximately 86% found just once. The sample in question was PBMCs, obtained around atezolizumab (anti-PD-L1) treatment. Receptor source: a man aged 50 to 60 with urothelial cancer. Both conserved end residues are part of each CDR3. Each record gives: D gene, J gene, clone size, V gene, CDR3 protein, CDR3 DNA. The D gene is left open where the match is weak. Rows may omit the clone size; those that give it use once, few, many or a size class.

d_call: -; j_call: TRBJ2-7; clone_size: -; v_call: TRBV9; cdr3_aa: CASSVGTGGSSYEQYF; cdr3_nt: TGTGCCAGCAGCGTAGGGACCGGTGGGAGCTCCTACGAGCAGTACTTC
d_call: TRBD1; j_call: TRBJ1-5; clone_size: -; v_call: TRBV5-1; cdr3_aa: CASSWGQGGWPQHF; cdr3_nt: TGCGCCAGCAGCTGGGGACAGGGGGGTTGGCCCCAGCATTTT
d_call: TRBD1; j_call: TRBJ2-7; clone_size: -; v_call: TRBV28; cdr3_aa: CASSYGRGRNEQYF; cdr3_nt: TGTGCCAGCAGTTACGGCAGGGGGAGAAACGAGCAGTACTTC
d_call: -; j_call: TRBJ2-3; clone_size: -; v_call: TRBV7-3; cdr3_aa: CASSLILRDTQYF; cdr3_nt: TGTGCCAGCAGCTTAATTCTCAGAGATACGCAGTATTTT
d_call: TRBD1; j_call: TRBJ2-7; clone_size: few; v_call: TRBV9; cdr3_aa: CASSVEDRGPYEQYF; cdr3_nt: TGTGCCAGCAGCGTAGAGGACAGGGGTCCCTACGAGCAGTACTTC
d_call: -; j_call: TRBJ1-2; clone_size: -; v_call: TRBV19; cdr3_aa: CAGSMGHRYGYTF; cdr3_nt: TGTGCCGGCTCCATGGGACACCGCTATGGCTACACCTTC
d_call: TRBD2; j_call: TRBJ2-1; clone_size: -; v_call: TRBV7-3; cdr3_aa: CASSLLAGTYNEQFF; cdr3_nt: TGTGCCAGCAGTCTACTAGCGGGCACCTACAATGAGCAGTTCTTC
d_call: TRBD1; j_call: TRBJ1-1; clone_size: -; v_call: TRBV7-9; cdr3_aa: CASSFRTGGFPTEAFF; cdr3_nt: TGTGCCAGCAGCTTTAGGACAGGGGGCTTCCCCACTGAAGCTTTCTTT
d_call: -; j_call: TRBJ2-4; clone_size: -; v_call: TRBV6-1; cdr3_aa: CASSEFPHGGTAKNIQYF; cdr3_nt: TGTGCCAGCAGTGAATTTCCTCACGGGGGTACAGCCAAAAACATTCAGTACTTC
d_call: TRBD2; j_call: TRBJ2-5; clone_size: -; v_call: TRBV5-6; cdr3_aa: CASSLGAGGPRRETQYF; cdr3_nt: TGTGCCAGCAGCTTGGGGGCGGGGGGGCCACGACGGGAGACCCAGTACTTC
d_call: TRBD1; j_call: TRBJ1-1; clone_size: -; v_call: TRBV5-4; cdr3_aa: CASSLGQAHTEAFF; cdr3_nt: TGTGCCAGCAGCTTAGGACAGGCGCACACTGAAGCTTTCTTT
d_call: -; j_call: TRBJ2-1; clone_size: once; v_call: TRBV7-8; cdr3_aa: CASITGSIGSYNEQFF; cdr3_nt: TGTGCCAGCATTACCGGGTCCATCGGTTCATACAATGAGCAGTTCTTC